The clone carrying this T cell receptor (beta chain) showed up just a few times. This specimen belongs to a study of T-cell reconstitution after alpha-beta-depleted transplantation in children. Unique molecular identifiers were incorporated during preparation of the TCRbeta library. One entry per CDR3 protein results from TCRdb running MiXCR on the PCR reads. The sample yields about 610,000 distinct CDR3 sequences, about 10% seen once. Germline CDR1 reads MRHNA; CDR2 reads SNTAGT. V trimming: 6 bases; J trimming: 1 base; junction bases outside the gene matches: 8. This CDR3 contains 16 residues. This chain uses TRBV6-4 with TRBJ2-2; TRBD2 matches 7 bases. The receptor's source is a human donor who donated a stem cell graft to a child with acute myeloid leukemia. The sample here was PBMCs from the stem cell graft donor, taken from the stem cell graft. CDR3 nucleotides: TGTGCCAGCAGCTCTAGAGGCGGGAGGAACACCGGGGAGCTGTTTTTT. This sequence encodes CASSSRGGRNTGELFF.